This T cell receptor beta chain originates from a study of shared clonotypes between healthy human individuals (dated by TCRdb to the early 2020s). A note on the overall study: A couple of women and three men aged 18 to 49 years were included in the cohort. To increase sequencing depth and limit assay-specific biases, different laboratories used diverse techniques to prepare libraries and sequence TCR repertoires. To estimate repertoire size and how much clonotypes are shared between individuals, the study performed deep sequencing of blood TCR repertoires from a few healthy adults. Each donor's leukapheresis produced roughly between roughly 0.85 and 9.5 billion PBMCs. The paper's findings and limits, for the study overall: Because the study included only a small number of donors, the genetic and exposure-history diversity represented was limited. Sampling was limited to blood, and TCR repertoires in tissue likely differ from TCR repertoires in blood. Pairwise subsampling led to the expectation that sequencing depth would affect the degree of clonotype sharing among donors.

Using the deep immunoSEQ assay, multiplex PCR amplified TCR CDR3 regions from genomic DNA. Extracted genomic DNA from each cell subset was spread evenly across all wells of several immunoSEQ 96-well plates, with each plate serving as a replicate. For unsorted PBMC, 300 ng genomic DNA, equal to 32,000 or so T cell genomes, was loaded into each replicate PCR. Genomic DNA from unsorted PBMC was sequenced over ten immunoSEQ deep assay plates. The purified libraries were quantified using a Qubit 3.0 fluorometer, sized with a Bioanalyzer 2100, and then quantified again using the KAPA Library Quantification kit. Every immunoSEQ 96-well plate was sequenced on a separate single-read 150-cycle Illumina NextSeq 550 flow cell. On the authors' methods: Because the immunoSEQ output included only junctional sequences and no quality scores, the filtering could not be the same as the filtering used for full-length reads. To assign V/J genes and CDR3, sequences were annotated using PyIR, a Python wrapper for IgBLAST v1.9, with IMGT germline references. Reads with weak V/J assignments (E-value above 1e-6), missing CDR3, stop codons, out-of-frame junctions, or ambiguous translated residues were removed. V3J clonotypes were defined as sequences sharing an identical inferred V gene, J gene, and CDR3 amino acid sequence. Percentage overlap between repertoires was calculated by dividing the number of shared unique clonotypes by the size of the smaller repertoire. Three approaches were used to assess repertoire richness: RTK rarefaction, the Chao1 estimator, and Recon v2.1 estimates of unobserved clonotypes. The table was pulled from immuneACCESS by TCRdb, which kept in-frame rearrangements only. Such tables lose some clones; where checked, under half of the loss comes from unresolved V genes, and the rest has no known cause. That table supplies the V and J calls and clone size; D and trimming were determined from the DNA. The sample contains roughly 510,000 clones, about 79% of them found a single time. The ten largest clones add up to around 12% of the sample.

Healthy HIV-negative adults with no recently reported acute infections or vaccinations were included as donors. All donors were Caucasian adults living in Nashville, Tennessee, USA. In the unsorted samples, 90 million or so PBMCs were counted, and genomic DNA was extracted using the QIAamp DNA Blood Mini kit. After blood collection by leukapheresis, PBMCs were isolated using Ficoll-Histopaque density gradient centrifugation and then cryopreserved in the vapor phase of liquid nitrogen. Comment on this clone: No cognate antigen has been identified for it. No quality values exist for individual bases; no much larger clone is one base distant.

The origin of this receptor is a woman aged 40 to 55 in good health. Some clones in this sample may be carry-over from other donors' samples. Input material: PBMCs.

CDR3 region: CASSKGANEQFF. DNA sequence: TGTGCCAGCAGCAAAGGGGCAAATGAGCAGTTCTTC. This sequence uses TRBV7-9 and TRBJ2-1; a tentative D match to TRBD1 spans 5 bases. CDR1 SEHNR and CDR2 FQNEAQ were looked up in the germline V gene (reference sequence). The CDR3, from cysteine to phenylalanine, totals 12 residues. The entry retains the CDR3 DNA only, 36 bases that are in frame from base 1. V loses 5 bases, J loses 7 bases, and the germline ends lie 9 bases apart.